This T cell receptor (beta chain) was retrieved from a study of CD8+ T cells in alopecia areata. The study's findings and limits: While tofacitinib was given, many expanded lesional clones persisted in scalp and blood. Mice showed TCR sharing more clearly than patients did, possibly owing to HLA. Normal scalp showed lower clonality than lesional scalp, especially alopecia totalis/universalis. Clonality in the scalp and expanded CD8+ clones ranked among the top 100 were significantly decreased by tofacitinib.

Regarding treatment: oral pan-JAK inhibitor, 5-10 mg twice daily. The CDR3 runs 16 residues. The germline V and J ends were trimmed by 1 base and 5 bases, with 12 bases remaining between them. CDR1 LGHNA and CDR2 YSLEER come from the germline V gene. This clone was detected a few times. Its antigen remains unknown. In each case, RNA was isolated and then reverse transcribed into cDNA as the sequencing template. Clones were sequenced by immunoSEQ multiplex PCR, and TCRdb holds only the in-frame ones, with some missing. This sample has fewer than 250,000 clones; less than 65% occur once, and the top ten carry 0.95% to 1.1%.

The sequence was obtained from a human donor with alopecia areata. The chain uses TRBV4-3 and TRBJ1-6; D is undetermined. The sample was CD4+ T cells sorted from blood, taken at week 24, from a patient treated with tofacitinib. CDR3 region: CASSQVVALDNSPLHF. The CDR3 DNA sequence: TGCGCCAGCAGCCAAGTGGTAGCTTTGGATAATTCACCCCTCCACTTT.